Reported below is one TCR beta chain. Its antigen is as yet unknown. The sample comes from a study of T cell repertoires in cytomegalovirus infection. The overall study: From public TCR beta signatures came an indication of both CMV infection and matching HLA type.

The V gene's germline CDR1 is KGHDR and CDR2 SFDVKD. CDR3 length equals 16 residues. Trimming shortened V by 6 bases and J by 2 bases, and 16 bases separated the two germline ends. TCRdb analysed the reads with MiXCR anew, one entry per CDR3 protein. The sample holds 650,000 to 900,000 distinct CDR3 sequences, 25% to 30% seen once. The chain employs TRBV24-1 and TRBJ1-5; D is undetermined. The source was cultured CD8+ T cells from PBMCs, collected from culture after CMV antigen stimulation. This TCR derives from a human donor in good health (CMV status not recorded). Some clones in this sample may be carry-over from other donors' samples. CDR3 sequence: CATSPFGRQGNQPQHF. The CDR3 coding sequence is TGTGCCACCAGTCCCTTCGGCCGGCAGGGCAATCAGCCCCAGCATTTT.